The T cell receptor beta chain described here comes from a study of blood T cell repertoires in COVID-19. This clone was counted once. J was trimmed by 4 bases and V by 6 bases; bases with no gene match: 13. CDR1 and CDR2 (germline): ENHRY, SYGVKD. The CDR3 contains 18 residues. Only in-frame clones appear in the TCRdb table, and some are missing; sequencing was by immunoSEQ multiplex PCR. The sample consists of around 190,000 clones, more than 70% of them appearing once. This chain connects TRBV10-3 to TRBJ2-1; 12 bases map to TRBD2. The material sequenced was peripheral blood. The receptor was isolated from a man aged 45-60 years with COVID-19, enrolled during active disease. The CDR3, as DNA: TGTGCCATCAGGTCTGGGATGGCTAGCGGGGGGGGATACAATGAGCAGTTCTTC. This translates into CAIRSGMASGGGYNEQFF.